The source of this TCR beta chain is a study of OX40 agonist ivuxolimab in advanced cancers. Study-wide points: Among the lowest levels of clonal expansion were found in partial responders at 0.1-3.0 mg/kg.

Germline CDR1 reads SGHTS; CDR2 reads YDEGEE. Trimming removed 5 bases at V and 4 bases at J, with 21 bases between. There are 16 residues in the CDR3. A note on this clone: As yet, its antigen is unknown.

Method: immunoSEQ multiplex PCR; TCRdb's copy keeps in-frame clones and lacks some. The data contain some 50,000 clones, more than 85% of them singletons. The rearrangement uses TRBV5-8 and TRBJ2-5; possibly TRBD2 for D (6 bases). The sequence derives from an adult with an advanced solid tumor such as melanoma, head and neck, liver or kidney cancer. Sequencing used CD4+ or CD8+ T cells sorted from blood, obtained in a trial of the OX40 agonist ivuxolimab. CDR3 region: CASREPGLGVLETQYF. For the CDR3, the DNA is TGTGCCAGCAGAGAACCGGGACTGGGGGTTTTAGAGACCCAGTACTTC.